The rows below give T cell receptor beta chains drawn from one sample of a study of blood T cell repertoires in COVID-19. The method was immunoSEQ multiplex PCR; TCRdb's version includes in-frame clones alone and lacks a portion of them. The sample lists about 530,000 clones; around nine tenths were seen once. Sequences were obtained from peripheral blood. These receptors all come from a woman aged 50 to 60 with COVID-19, enrolled during active disease. CDR3s include the opening cysteine and the closing phenylalanine or tryptophan. D genes are given only for firm matches. Where a row states a size, it is once, few, many or the class of an expanded clone; other rows omit it.

CDR3 protein	CDR3 DNA	D gene	clone size	V gene	J gene
CATSEGGSFGYTF	TGTGCCACCAGTGAGGGGGGTTCGTTCGGCTACACCTTC	.	.	TRBV24-1	TRBJ1-2
CASKYSGAQETQYF	TGTGCCAGTAAATACAGCGGGGCCCAAGAGACCCAGTACTTC	TRBD2	.	TRBV19	TRBJ2-5
CASRGERHTEAFF	TGTGCCAGCCGGGGGGAGAGACACACTGAAGCTTTCTTT	.	.	TRBV2	TRBJ1-1
CASSQGRGTEAFF	TGTGCCAGCAGCCAAGGCAGGGGCACTGAAGCTTTCTTT	.	.	TRBV3-1/TRBV3-2	TRBJ1-1
CASSQTGENTEAFF	TGCGCCAGCAGCCAGACAGGGGAAAACACTGAAGCTTTCTTT	TRBD1	.	TRBV4-1	TRBJ1-1
CVVGYGYTF	TGTGTGGTCGGGTATGGCTACACCTTC	.	.	TRBV6-6	TRBJ1-2
CASSEAGLGTEQGIEAFF	TGTGCCAGCAGTGAAGCGGGCCTGGGGACCGAACAGGGGATTGAAGCTTTCTTT	TRBD1	.	TRBV6-1	TRBJ1-1
CASSQLAGDFYEQYF	TGCGCCAGCAGCCAATTAGCGGGGGATTTCTACGAGCAGTACTTC	TRBD2	.	TRBV4-1	TRBJ2-7
CASSLAVVNTEAFF	TGTGCCAGCAGCTTGGCGGTGGTGAACACTGAAGCTTTCTTT	.	.	TRBV5-6	TRBJ1-1
CASSAGGAYEQYF	TGTGCCAGCAGCGCCGGGGGTGCCTACGAGCAGTACTTC	.	.	TRBV9	TRBJ2-7
CASSVPGLGTQYF	TGTGCCAGCAGTGTCCCGGGACTAGGGACCCAGTACTTC	TRBD2	.	TRBV28	TRBJ2-5
CASSQGPYSNQPQHF	TGTGCCAGCAGCCAGGGCCCGTATAGCAATCAGCCCCAGCATTTT	.	.	TRBV6-5	TRBJ1-5
CASSIGGQGVYGYTF	TGTGCCAGTAGTATTGGCGGACAGGGGGTCTATGGCTACACCTTC	TRBD1	.	TRBV19	TRBJ1-2
CAWSVDFPRGGPTGELFF	TGTGCCTGGAGTGTAGATTTTCCCCGGGGGGGACCCACCGGGGAGCTGTTTTTT	TRBD2	.	TRBV30	TRBJ2-2
CASASSGGFSYEQYF	TGTGCCAGCGCATCTAGCGGGGGGTTCTCCTACGAGCAGTACTTC	TRBD2	few	TRBV2	TRBJ2-7
CASSAGLRDRYYEQYF	TGTGCCAGCAGCGCCGGTCTCCGGGACAGGTACTACGAGCAGTACTTC	TRBD1	.	TRBV9	TRBJ2-7
CARGQGATEAFF	TGTGCCAGGGGACAGGGGGCAACTGAAGCTTTCTTT	TRBD1	.	TRBV2	TRBJ1-1
CSVEGGAQANYGYTF	TGCAGCGTTGAGGGGGGGGCGCAGGCTAACTATGGCTACACCTTC	.	.	TRBV29-1	TRBJ1-2
CASSLPSYEQYF	TGTGCCAGCAGCTTACCATCCTACGAGCAGTACTTC	.	few	TRBV7-8	TRBJ2-7
CASSATWGSGRDEQFF	TGTGCCAGCAGTGCGACATGGGGCTCGGGCCGGGATGAGCAGTTCTTC	.	.	TRBV6-4	TRBJ2-1
CASSVEDSSYEQYF	TGTGCCAGCAGCGTAGAAGACAGCTCCTACGAGCAGTACTTC	.	once	TRBV9	TRBJ2-7
CASQTGPGNTIYF	TGCGCCAGCCAGACAGGACCTGGAAACACCATATATTTT	.	.	TRBV5-1	TRBJ1-3
CASSFPTGHRNTEAFF	TGTGCCAGCAGCTTTCCCACGGGACACCGGAACACTGAAGCTTTCTTT	.	.	TRBV11-2	TRBJ1-1
CASSGGGGGRGLYGYTF	TGTGCCAGCAGTGGGGGCGGCGGGGGACGCGGGCTCTATGGCTACACCTTC	.	once	TRBV25-1	TRBJ1-2
CASSSTGVSTGELFF	TGCGCCAGCAGCTCTACAGGGGTGAGCACCGGGGAGCTGTTTTTT	TRBD1	.	TRBV5-1	TRBJ2-2
CASSLGLAGDTQYF	TGTGCCAGCAGTTTAGGGCTAGCGGGGGATACGCAGTATTTT	TRBD2	.	TRBV6-5	TRBJ2-3
CASSLDRIVSYNEQFF	TGTGCCAGCAGCTTAGATCGTATAGTCTCCTACAATGAGCAGTTCTTC	.	.	TRBV7-8	TRBJ2-1
CASSPSRGGPTDTQYF	TGTGCCAGCAGCCCTTCGAGGGGGGGGCCCACAGATACGCAGTATTTT	.	.	TRBV5-4	TRBJ2-3
CAWRAGLTGELFF	TGTGCCTGGAGAGCGGGGTTGACCGGGGAGCTGTTTTTT	TRBD2	.	TRBV30	TRBJ2-2
CATDRGYQPQHF	TGTGCCACGGACAGGGGGTATCAGCCCCAGCATTTT	TRBD1	.	TRBV6-5	TRBJ1-5
CASFPGDQGGTLHF	TGTGCCAGTTTTCCGGGGGACCAGGGAGGGACCCTCCACTTT	.	.	TRBV19	TRBJ1-6
CASSDPDHEAFF	TGTGCCAGCAGTGATCCAGATCACGAAGCTTTCTTT	.	.	TRBV6-1	TRBJ1-1
CAISEGADTEAFF	TGTGCCATCAGTGAGGGGGCGGACACTGAAGCTTTCTTT	.	.	TRBV10-3	TRBJ1-1
CTSPLGTGDSSYNSPLHF	TGCACCAGCCCACTTGGGACAGGGGATAGCTCCTATAATTCACCCCTCCACTTT	.	.	TRBV1	TRBJ1-6
CATSDLDRGLETQYF	TGTGCCACCAGTGATTTGGACAGGGGGCTGGAGACCCAGTACTTC	TRBD1	.	TRBV24-1	TRBJ2-5
CAWSPGRGGEKPQHF	TGTGCCTGGAGCCCCGGGAGGGGAGGTGAAAAGCCCCAGCATTTT	.	.	TRBV30	TRBJ1-5
CASSPTGLAVEQFF	TGCGCCAGCAGCCCTACGGGACTAGCGGTTGAGCAGTTCTTC	TRBD2	.	TRBV4-1	TRBJ2-1
CASSYSRAPYGYTF	TGTGCCAGCAGTTACTCGAGGGCGCCCTATGGCTACACCTTC	.	.	TRBV6-5	TRBJ1-2
CASSRGQGNEQFF	TGTGCCAGCAGCCGAGGACAGGGGAATGAGCAGTTCTTC	TRBD1	.	TRBV12-3/TRBV12-4	TRBJ2-1
CATRAGGRNTEAFF	TGTGCCACCAGGGCAGGGGGCAGGAACACTGAAGCTTTCTTT	TRBD1	.	TRBV27	TRBJ1-1
CASSHRRGSGANVLTF	TGTGCCAGCAGCCATCGAAGGGGCTCTGGGGCCAACGTCCTGACTTTC	.	.	TRBV14	TRBJ2-6
CSVGDIRDHGYTF	TGCAGCGTTGGGGACATCAGGGACCATGGCTACACCTTC	.	.	TRBV29-1	TRBJ1-2
CASSFTGLAGSRADTQYF	TGTGCCAGCAGCTTTACTGGACTAGCGGGGTCTCGGGCAGATACGCAGTATTTT	TRBD2	.	TRBV3-1/TRBV3-2	TRBJ2-3
CASSETKDRSNTEAFF	TGTGCCAGCAGTGAGACCAAAGACAGGTCTAACACTGAAGCTTTCTTT	.	.	TRBV2	TRBJ1-1
CSASGGGSGTDTQYF	TGCAGTGCTAGTGGGGGGGGGTCTGGGACAGATACGCAGTATTTT	TRBD2	.	TRBV20-1	TRBJ2-3
CASAKSQGIGYGYTF	TGTGCCTCAGCTAAGTCCCAGGGGATAGGCTATGGCTACACCTTC	.	.	TRBV6-5	TRBJ1-2
CAISEGDGSFYGYTF	TGTGCCATCAGTGAGGGGGACGGGAGCTTCTATGGCTACACCTTC	.	.	TRBV10-3	TRBJ1-2
CASSLAGQGSTNEKLFF	TGCGCCAGCAGCTTGGCGGGACAGGGCTCAACTAATGAAAAACTGTTTTTT	TRBD1	.	TRBV5-1	TRBJ1-4
CASSPGGRSYNEQFF	TGTGCCAGCAGCCCGGGGGGCCGCTCCTACAATGAGCAGTTCTTC	.	once	TRBV13	TRBJ2-1
CASSLRQDEAEAFF	TGTGCCAGCAGTTTACGACAGGATGAGGCTGAAGCTTTCTTT	.	.	TRBV28	TRBJ1-1
CASSQAPHYGYTF	TGTGCCAGCAGCCAGGCCCCTCACTATGGCTACACCTTC	.	.	TRBV14	TRBJ1-2
CATSDLVPGQKNEKLFF	TGTGCCACCAGTGATTTAGTCCCCGGACAGAAGAATGAAAAACTGTTTTTT	.	.	TRBV24-1	TRBJ1-4
CATSDNWSNQPQHF	TGTGCCACCAGTGATAACTGGAGCAATCAGCCCCAGCATTTT	.	.	TRBV24-1	TRBJ1-5
CASSLPSGDTQYF	TGCGCCAGCAGCTTGCCCTCAGGGGATACGCAGTATTTT	.	.	TRBV5-1	TRBJ2-3